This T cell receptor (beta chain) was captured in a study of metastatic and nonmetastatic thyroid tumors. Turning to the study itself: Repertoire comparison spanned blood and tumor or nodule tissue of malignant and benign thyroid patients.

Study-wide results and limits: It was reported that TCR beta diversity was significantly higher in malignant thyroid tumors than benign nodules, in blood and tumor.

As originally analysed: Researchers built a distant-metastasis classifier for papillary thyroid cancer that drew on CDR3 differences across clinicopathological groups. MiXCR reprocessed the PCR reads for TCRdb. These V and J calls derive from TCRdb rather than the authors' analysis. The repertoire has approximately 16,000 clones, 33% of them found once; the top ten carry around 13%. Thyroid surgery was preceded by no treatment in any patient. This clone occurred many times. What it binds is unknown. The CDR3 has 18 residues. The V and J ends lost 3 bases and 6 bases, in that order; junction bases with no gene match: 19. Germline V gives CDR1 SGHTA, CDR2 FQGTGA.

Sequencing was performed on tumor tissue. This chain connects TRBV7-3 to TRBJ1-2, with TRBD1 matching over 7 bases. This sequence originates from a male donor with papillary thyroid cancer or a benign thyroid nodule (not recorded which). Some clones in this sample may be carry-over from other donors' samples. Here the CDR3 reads CASSFLKTGWVQLDGYTF. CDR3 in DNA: TGTGCCAGCAGCTTCCTAAAGACAGGGTGGGTACAACTAGATGGCTACACCTTC.